This T cell receptor (beta chain) originates from a study of blood T cell repertoires in COVID-19. Study-wide background: Both acute and convalescent COVID-19 samples were obtained from the United States, Italy and Spain. The analysed material was cDNA or gDNA that came from T cells, B-cell-depleted T cells, or PBMCs.

The CDR3 is 18 residues long. CDR1 is SQVTM, CDR2 ANQGSEA, per germline. V shed 2 bases and J 2 bases; nucleotides not matched to a gene: 9. Produced via immunoSEQ multiplex PCR; TCRdb's table is partial and in-frame only. The data hold 100,000 to 150,000 clones, with 70% to 80% observed a single time. The material sequenced was peripheral blood. The chain links TRBV29-1 to TRBJ2-2, with 12 bases fitting TRBD2. This TCR derives from a man between 65 and 85 years old with acute or convalescent COVID-19. CDR3 in DNA: TGCAGCGTTGAAACAGGGCTAGCGGGGGGGCTAAACACCGGGGAGCTGTTTTTT. As protein: CSVETGLAGGLNTGELFF.